Listed below are T cell receptor beta chains from one sample, sequenced in a study of early T cells in non-severe SARS-CoV-2 infection. Each CDR3 protein gets one entry after TCRdb re-called the 5' RACE reads with MiXCR. The table has roughly 62,000 distinct CDR3 sequences, roughly 8% seen once. Sequenced material: whole blood. The receptors were gathered from an adult who was a healthcare worker with PCR-confirmed SARS-CoV-2 infection or an uninfected control (not recorded which). Each CDR3 is given with its conserved first and last residue. The order of the fields is clone size, J gene, D gene, V gene, CDR3 DNA, CDR3 protein. The D gene is left open where the match is weak. Where a row states a size, it is once, few, many or the class of an expanded clone; other rows omit it.

NA	TRBJ2-1	NA	TRBV2	TGTGCCACGTTGACAGGTTACTCCTACAATGAGCAGTTCTTC	CATLTGYSYNEQFF
few	TRBJ2-7	NA	TRBV5-1	TGCGCCAGCAGCTTGGTGGTAGCCCCCTACGAGCAGTACTTC	CASSLVVAPYEQYF
few	TRBJ1-1	NA	TRBV11-3	TGTGCCAGCAGCCCGACCGGTCGGTCTGAAGCTTTCTTT	CASSPTGRSEAFF
NA	TRBJ2-5	NA	TRBV9	TGTGCCAGCAGCGTAGGTGACGTACTCCAAGAGACCCAGTACTTC	CASSVGDVLQETQYF
NA	TRBJ1-3	NA	TRBV7-2	TGTGCCAGCAGCTTAATGCAGGGGAGGGGAAACACCATATATTTT	CASSLMQGRGNTIYF
NA	TRBJ2-7	NA	TRBV12-3/TRBV12-4	TGTGCCAGCAGCCCGAGGGAGCGGAGCTCCTACGAGCAGTACTTC	CASSPRERSSYEQYF
many	TRBJ2-7	NA	TRBV5-1	TGCGCCAGCAGCCCGGGGGCAAGGCCCACTTACGAGCAGTACTTC	CASSPGARPTYEQYF
many	TRBJ2-5	TRBD1	TRBV20-1	TGCAGTGCTAGGGGTAGACAGGGGGCGAGAGAGACCCAGTACTTC	CSARGRQGARETQYF
NA	TRBJ2-4	TRBD1	TRBV7-2	TGTGCCAGCAGCTTAGCGCGGACAGGGGGAAACATTCAGTACTTC	CASSLARTGGNIQYF
NA	TRBJ2-1	NA	TRBV11-2	TGTGCCAGCAGTCTTAGCGAGGGTGCGGCCGAGCAGTTCTTC	CASSLSEGAAEQFF
NA	TRBJ1-1	NA	TRBV19	TGTGCCAGTAGTATAGATCGTTCGGAAGCTTTCTTT	CASSIDRSEAFF
NA	TRBJ2-1	NA	TRBV29-1	TGCAGCGTTTCCAGCGATGAGCAGTTCTTC	CSVSSDEQFF
NA	TRBJ1-2	TRBD1	TRBV20-1	TGCAGTGCTAGAGATCCGACAGGGGGTGGCTACACCTTC	CSARDPTGGGYTF
NA	TRBJ2-1	NA	TRBV5-1	TGCGCCAGCAGCTTGGGGGGGTTAGGCCTCGGTGAGCAGTTCTTC	CASSLGGLGLGEQFF
many	TRBJ2-5	TRBD2	TRBV7-6	TGTGCCAGCAGCCGACGAGGAGCGGGAGGGCCCTCGGGACAAGAGACCCAGTACTTC	CASSRRGAGGPSGQETQYF
many	TRBJ2-3	NA	TRBV6-1	TGTGCCAGCAGTGAAACGGAACCTTCAGGGTCTAGAACAGATACGCAGTATTTT	CASSETEPSGSRTDTQYF
few	TRBJ1-5	TRBD1	TRBV7-8	TGTGCCAGCAGCCAGGGGGCGGGGGCGAGACAGCCCCAGCATTTT	CASSQGAGARQPQHF
many	TRBJ2-7	NA	TRBV5-1	TGCGCCAGCAGCGTAGGGGGTCTAGGCGACGAGCAGTACTTC	CASSVGGLGDEQYF
many	TRBJ1-2	TRBD1	TRBV9	TGTGCCAGCAGTCGGGACAGGGGAAACTATGGCTACACCTTC	CASSRDRGNYGYTF
NA	TRBJ2-7	NA	TRBV9	TGTGCCAGCAGCTCCGGACAGAACCTCTACGAGCAGTACTTC	CASSSGQNLYEQYF
NA	TRBJ2-1	NA	TRBV20-1	TGCAGTGCTATGGGCGAGAGAGCTACCAATGAGCAGTTCTTC	CSAMGERATNEQFF
few	TRBJ1-1	NA	TRBV28	TGTGCCAGCAGTTTAATGTGGAACACTGAAGCTTTCTTT	CASSLMWNTEAFF
NA	TRBJ2-3	TRBD2	TRBV5-4	TGTGCCAGCACCCCCGGCGGAACTAGCGGCGTAACAGGGAGGCAGTATTTT	CASTPGGTSGVTGRQYF
many	TRBJ2-7	NA	TRBV28	TGTGCCAGCAGTCGCCTCACCCCAGGGGCGAGGGGCTACGAGCAGTACTTC	CASSRLTPGARGYEQYF
NA	TRBJ2-3	NA	TRBV7-9	TGTGCCAGCAGCTTAGATAAGGGGGAGGGCACAGATACGCAGTATTTT	CASSLDKGEGTDTQYF
many	TRBJ2-6	TRBD1	TRBV4-2	TGTGCCAGCAGCCCCGGACAGGGGGCGAGCTCTGGGGCCAACGTCCTGACTTTC	CASSPGQGASSGANVLTF
few	TRBJ2-7	TRBD2	TRBV7-3	TGTGCCAGCAGCACCCGAGGGAGTAGCGGGAGGAATGCCGAGCAGTACTTC	CASSTRGSSGRNAEQYF
many	TRBJ1-1	NA	TRBV12-3/TRBV12-4	TGTGCCAGCAGTCTTTACAGGGAAAGGGCCACTGAAGCTTTCTTT	CASSLYRERATEAFF
medium-sized	TRBJ2-2	NA	TRBV6-5	TGTGCCAGCAGGGTAACGGGACGAATGACCGGGGAGCTGTTTTTT	CASRVTGRMTGELFF
many	TRBJ1-6	TRBD1	TRBV7-9	TGTGCCAGCAGCCCGCGCAGGGACAGGGGATCACCCCTCCACTTT	CASSPRRDRGSPLHF
many	TRBJ2-3	TRBD2	TRBV7-6	TGTGCCAGCAGCACGACTAGCGGGGACACAGATACGCAGTATTTT	CASSTTSGDTDTQYF
few	TRBJ2-1	TRBD2	TRBV18	TGTGCCAGCTCACCTAGGACTAGCGGGAACGGGGAGCAGTTCTTC	CASSPRTSGNGEQFF
few	TRBJ1-1	NA	TRBV12-3/TRBV12-4	TGTGCCGCTGGGGGGACGAGAGCTGAAGCTTTCTTT	CAAGGTRAEAFF
few	TRBJ2-2	TRBD2	TRBV9	TGTGCCAGCAGCGAGCCGGGACTAGCGGCAAACACCGGGGAGCTGTTTTTT	CASSEPGLAANTGELFF
few	TRBJ1-1	TRBD1	TRBV30	TGTGCGCGTGACAGGGGCACTGAAGCTTTCTTT	CARDRGTEAFF
few	TRBJ1-2	TRBD1	TRBV19	TGTGCCAGCACCGGACAGGGCTATGGCTACACCTTC	CASTGQGYGYTF
many	TRBJ2-7	NA	TRBV11-1	TGTGCCAGCAGCCGGACCTCCACCTACGAGCAGTACTTC	CASSRTSTYEQYF
many	TRBJ2-3	TRBD2	TRBV7-9	TGTGCCAGCAGCTCCCCGGGACTAGCGGGAGGGCCGAAAGATACGCAGTATTTT	CASSSPGLAGGPKDTQYF
many	TRBJ2-1	NA	TRBV7-2	TGTGCCAGCAGCTTAGGTTCCAACCCAAACAATGAGCAGTTCTTC	CASSLGSNPNNEQFF
few	TRBJ2-1	TRBD2	TRBV2	TGTGCCGCAGCAGGAGGGCTAGCGGGAGAGTCGTCAGACAATGAGCAGTTCTTC	CAAAGGLAGESSDNEQFF
few	TRBJ1-2	TRBD1	TRBV5-4	TGTGCCAGCAGCTTAGACAGGGGGCGAAATGGCTACACCTTC	CASSLDRGRNGYTF
few	TRBJ1-1	NA	TRBV7-6	TGTGCCAGCCCGCCGAACACTGAAGCTTTCTTT	CASPPNTEAFF
NA	TRBJ2-3	NA	TRBV29-1	TGCAGCGTCGGAAGGGCGGGCCGCACAGATACGCAGTATTTT	CSVGRAGRTDTQYF
many	TRBJ2-7	NA	TRBV20-1	TGCAGTGCTAGAGATGTTCATGATTACGGGGACACCACATACGAGCAGTACTTC	CSARDVHDYGDTTYEQYF
few	TRBJ2-6	NA	TRBV6-5	TGTGCCAGCAGCCCCGCTGGGGCTCCAGGGGCCAACGTCCTGACTTTC	CASSPAGAPGANVLTF
few	TRBJ2-7	TRBD1	TRBV19	TGTGCCAGTACTCCGACAGGGGGTACCTACGAGCAGTACTTC	CASTPTGGTYEQYF
NA	TRBJ2-7	NA	TRBV25-1	TGTGCCGGCAGCTACATCGCAGAGCAGTACTTC	CAGSYIAEQYF
many	TRBJ2-2	NA	TRBV5-4	TGTGCCAGCAGCTCATGGACACCGACCGGGGAGCTGTTTTTT	CASSSWTPTGELFF
few	TRBJ2-2	NA	TRBV18	TGTGCCAGCTCACCACAGAAAATGAACACCGGGGAGCTGTTTTTT	CASSPQKMNTGELFF
many	TRBJ2-4	NA	TRBV20-1	TGCAGTGCTAGCGGGATAGCCAAAAACATTCAGTACTTC	CSASGIAKNIQYF
many	TRBJ2-7	NA	TRBV30	TGTGCCTGGAGCCTGACCCTTTACGAGCAGTACTTC	CAWSLTLYEQYF
many	TRBJ2-1	NA	TRBV4-2	TGTGCCAGCAGCCAAGTCCCCGATGAGCAGTTCTTC	CASSQVPDEQFF
few	TRBJ1-1	NA	TRBV28	TGTGCCAGCAGTTTGGGGGCCGGAGCTTTCTTT	CASSLGAGAFF
many	TRBJ2-7	NA	TRBV27	TGTGCCAGCAGTTTATCATCCGGTGACAGTTCCTACGAGCAGTACTTC	CASSLSSGDSSYEQYF